This TCR beta chain appears in the sequencing data of a study of blood T cell repertoires in COVID-19. Overall study context: Both acute and convalescent COVID-19 samples were obtained from the United States, Italy and Spain. T cells, B-cell-depleted T cells, or PBMCs provided the cDNA or gDNA that served as material.

CDR1 DFQATT and CDR2 SNEGSKA come from the germline V gene (reference sequence). The ends were cut back, 5 bases at V and 2 bases at J, with 6 bases in the middle. This CDR3 region has 11 residues. Authors' data handling: Reference gene primers were amplified, and this amplification served to estimate nucleated cell counts. The protocol was immunoSEQ multiplex PCR, while the TCRdb copy is restricted to in-frame clones and leaves out a portion. For V, J and clone size, that table is used; D and trimming come from the DNA. Among more than 250,000 clones listed, about 86% were seen once. Sequencing input: peripheral blood. The clonotype comes from a woman aged 25 to 39 who had recovered from COVID-19. The chain uses TRBV20-1 and TRBJ2-5; a possible D gene is TRBD1 (6 bases). The CDR3 sequence: CSAQGQETQYF. DNA for the CDR3: TGCAGTGCTCAGGGGCAAGAGACCCAGTACTTC.